This is a list of T cell receptor beta chains from one sample in a study of CD8 T cells in ankylosing spondylitis. TCRdb reprocessed the 5' RACE reads with MiXCR, giving one entry per CDR3 protein. Seen here are 200,000 to 250,000 distinct CDR3 sequences, 15% to 20% observed once, and the top ten hold about 39%. Sequencing was carried out using blood, either unsorted or a sorted T cell fraction (not recorded which). These receptors were collected from a male donor with ankylosing spondylitis. Each CDR3 is given with its conserved first and last residue. D genes are given only for firm matches. For some rows the clone size is stated as once, few or many, or as a class when expanded; others skip it.

J gene | clone size | V gene | D gene | CDR3 DNA | CDR3 protein
TRBJ2-3 | - | TRBV2 | - | TGTGCCAGCATGGGTTGGCCTAGCACAGATACGCAGTATTTT | CASMGWPSTDTQYF
TRBJ2-3 | - | TRBV27 | - | TGTGCCAGCAGTCCACTAGGTCGCACAGATACGCAGTATTTT | CASSPLGRTDTQYF
TRBJ1-4 | few | TRBV19 | - | TGTGCCAGTAGCACTTGGGAGGCAACTAATGAAAAACTGTTTTTT | CASSTWEATNEKLFF
TRBJ2-5 | - | TRBV5-1 | - | TGCGCCAGCAGCTTCCCTGAGGACAGAGCGGTAGAGACCCAGTACTTC | CASSFPEDRAVETQYF
TRBJ2-4 | - | TRBV27 | TRBD2 | TGTGCCAGCAGTAAGACTAGCGGGGGGGCTGTAACCAAAAACATTCAGTACTTC | CASSKTSGGAVTKNIQYF
TRBJ1-2 | - | TRBV4-1 | - | TGCGCCAGCAGCCACCTACCGGGTCCCCAAAGGGGCTTGGACTATGGCTACACCTTC | CASSHLPGPQRGLDYGYTF
TRBJ1-2 | - | TRBV27 | - | TGTGCCAGCAGTTTTGCCCAGGACGACTATGGCTACACCTTC | CASSFAQDDYGYTF
TRBJ2-1 | few | TRBV7-2 | TRBD2 | TGTGCCAGCAGCTTTTCGGGGGGTGGGAACAATGAGCAGTTCTTC | CASSFSGGGNNEQFF
TRBJ2-2 | few | TRBV6-1 | TRBD2 | TGTGCCAGCAGCGGACTAGCGGGAGTCATGGGCCGGGAGCTGTTTTTT | CASSGLAGVMGRELFF
TRBJ2-5 | - | TRBV5-1 | - | TGCGCCAGCAGCTCACCGCCGGACAGCCCCCAAGAGACCCAGTACTTC | CASSSPPDSPQETQYF
TRBJ2-1 | once | TRBV3-1 | - | TGTGCCAGCAGCCAAGAAAGGGAGGCCCTCTACAATGAGCAGTTCTTC | CASSQEREALYNEQFF
TRBJ2-1 | once | TRBV12-3/TRBV12-4 | TRBD2 | TGTGCCAGCAGTCTACCGTGGGGTAGCGGGGACAATGAGCAGTTCTTC | CASSLPWGSGDNEQFF
TRBJ1-6 | - | TRBV4-1 | - | TGCGCCAGCAGCCAAGGGGAGACCGCAAATTCACCCCTCCACTTT | CASSQGETANSPLHF
TRBJ2-7 | - | TRBV20-1 | - | TGCAGTGCCCCTGGGCTCTTCTACGAGCAGTACTTC | CSAPGLFYEQYF
TRBJ2-7 | - | TRBV10-3 | TRBD1 | TGTGCCATCAGTGACTCTGGACAGGGGTACGAGCAGTACTTC | CAISDSGQGYEQYF
TRBJ2-1 | - | TRBV30 | - | TGTGCCTGGAGTGTAATGGCTTACAATGAGCAGTTCTTC | CAWSVMAYNEQFF
TRBJ2-7 | - | TRBV3-1 | - | TGTGCCAGCAGCCAAAAGAACGGGAGCTCCTACGAGCAGTACTTC | CASSQKNGSSYEQYF
TRBJ2-7 | few | TRBV27 | - | TGTGCCAGCAGTTTACGGGACTCTCTCTACGAGCAGTACTTC | CASSLRDSLYEQYF
TRBJ2-5 | few | TRBV11-2 | - | TGTGCCAGCTCTGGGGGGGGCAGCGAGACCCAGTACTTC | CASSGGGSETQYF
TRBJ1-5 | - | TRBV4-1 | - | TGCGCCAGCAGCCCTAGAGACCGGGAGCGAAATCAGCCCCAGCATTTT | CASSPRDRERNQPQHF
TRBJ1-2 | - | TRBV5-1 | - | TGCGCCAGCAGCTTGGAGGGGGCTAACTATGGCTACACCTTC | CASSLEGANYGYTF
TRBJ2-7 | - | TRBV7-7 | - | TGTGCTAGCAGCTTAGCCACGGGCGCGGACTACGAGCAGTACTTC | CASSLATGADYEQYF
TRBJ2-2 | - | TRBV2 | - | TGTGCCAGCAGTGAAGGCCCCCCCGGTCCAGCGAACACCGGGGAGCTGTTTTTT | CASSEGPPGPANTGELFF
TRBJ2-5 | - | TRBV13 | - | TGTGCCAGCAGCTCCGTAAAACACGGGAGAGAGACCCAGTACTTC | CASSSVKHGRETQYF
TRBJ2-7 | - | TRBV4-1 | TRBD1 | TGCGCCAGCAGCCAACAGGGGGCTGCGTACGAGCAGTACTTC | CASSQQGAAYEQYF